Below, 7 T cell receptor beta chains from the same sample are listed, as sequenced in a study of blood T cell repertoires in COVID-19. Using immunoSEQ multiplex PCR, the repertoire was profiled, and TCRdb retains in-frame clones only, with some absent. Among 250,000 to 400,000 clones listed, around 88% were seen once. Source material: peripheral blood. Source of these receptors: a woman in her 30s with COVID-19, enrolled during active disease.

The V gene is TRBV5-4, the J gene TRBJ2-3, with TRBD2 matching over 7 bases. V dropped 3 bases and J dropped 4; count of bases not matched to a gene: 8. The CDR3 contains 15 residues. Looked up from germline, CDR1 is SGHNT and CDR2 is YYREEE (reference sequence). CDR3 residues: CASSSGLEVPDTQYF. The CDR3 region has the DNA TGTGCCAGCAGCTCCGGACTAGAGGTTCCAGATACGCAGTATTTT.

The CDR3 reads CASGRGLNTEAFF. The CDR3 DNA sequence: TGTGCCAGCGGGAGGGGGTTGAACACTGAAGCTTTCTTT. This rearrangement joins TRBV11-3 to TRBJ1-1, with D possibly TRBD1 on 6 matching bases. Deletions cut 8 bases from V and 0 bases from J, with 10 bases between. The germline V gene has CDR1 SGHNT and CDR2 YENEEA. The CDR3 is made up of 13 amino acids.

The chain couples TRBV4-1 to TRBJ2-3; 10 nucleotides align to TRBD2. Trimming at V came to 1 base and at J to 6 bases, leaving 16 bases not matched to a gene. The CDR3 contains 19 residues. The V gene's germline CDR1 is MGHRA and CDR2 YSYEKL. The CDR3 DNA follows: TGCGCCAGCAGCCAAGGGATCGCAATCTTAGCGGGGGGCGGGGATACGCAGTATTTT. Its protein product is CASSQGIAILAGGGDTQYF.

The rearrangement links TRBV5-5 to TRBJ2-7; 9 bases fit TRBD1. Germline lookup yields CDR1 SGHKS and CDR2 YYEKEE (reference sequence). Trimming removed 0 bases from V and 4 bases from J; junction bases left unmatched: 8. The CDR3 runs to 16 residues. As DNA, the CDR3 is TGTGCCAGCAGCTTGGACCTAGGACAGGGGATTTACGAGCAGTACGTC. It encodes CASSLDLGQGIYEQYV.

The genes are TRBV4-1 and TRBJ2-5, with D perhaps TRBD1 (6 bases). The CDR3 contains 16 residues. Trimming took off 4 bases at V and 5 bases at J, with 20 bases between the two ends. The germline gives CDR1 MGHRA, CDR2 YSYEKL. DNA for the CDR3: TGCGCCAGCAGCCCTGAGGGGGACCGACTGGGGGAGACCCAGTACTTC. This encodes CASSPEGDRLGETQYF.

The chain combines TRBV7-2 with TRBJ1-1; D uncertain. Trimming took 0 bases from V and 4 from J, leaving 12 bases between them. Per germline, CDR1 SGHTA and CDR2 FQGNSA. The CDR3 totals 15 residues. The DNA of the CDR3 is TGTGCCAGCAGCTTAGCGTCGAGTGTTGGCACTGAAGCTTTCTTT. Amino acid sequence: CASSLASSVGTEAFF.

This sequence joins TRBV4-3 and TRBJ1-4, with D tentatively TRBD1 (5 bases). The germline V gene has CDR1 LGHNA and CDR2 YSLEER. The CDR3 is 16 amino acids. The V end lost 0 bases, the J end lost 7 bases, and 15 bases lay between the germline ends. CDR3 sequence: CASSQDWAGLFEKLFF. Here the CDR3 DNA reads TGCGCCAGCAGCCAAGACTGGGCAGGGCTCTTTGAAAAACTGTTTTTT.